A selection of T cell receptor beta chains follows, all from one sample in a study of beta chain features in type 1 diabetes. The protocol was immunoSEQ multiplex PCR, while the TCRdb copy is restricted to in-frame clones and leaves out a portion. There are 390,000 or so clones in the sample; more than 11% occur only once, and roughly 0.038% lies in the top ten. Material for sequencing was naive CD4+ T cells from blood. Receptor source: a man in his thirties or forties in good health. Both conserved end residues are part of each CDR3. Each record gives: V gene, clone size, D gene, J gene, CDR3 DNA, CDR3 protein. A D gene is named only where the DNA matches it firmly. A clone size is listed for some rows: how often the clone was seen (once, few, many), or a class if it is expanded.

TRBV7-9	few	.	TRBJ2-1	TGTGCCAGCAGCACCAGGGGTCCCCAGTACAATGAGCAGTTCTTC	CASSTRGPQYNEQFF
TRBV4-1	few	.	TRBJ1-2	TGCGCCAGCAGCCCGACAGCCACCCTAGCTAACTATGGCTACACCTTC	CASSPTATLANYGYTF
TRBV7-2	few	.	TRBJ1-5	TGTGCCAGCAGCTCCCAGGGAAGCAATCAGCCCCAGCATTTT	CASSSQGSNQPQHF
TRBV7-2	few	.	TRBJ1-1	TGTGCCAGCAGCTCAACAGGGATTGAAGCTTTCTTT	CASSSTGIEAFF
TRBV9	few	TRBD2	TRBJ2-5	TGTGCCAGCAGCGTAGATGGGACTAGCAGGAGCCAAGAGACCCAGTACTTC	CASSVDGTSRSQETQYF
TRBV9	.	.	TRBJ2-1	TGTGCCAGCAGCGAAAGCCCAGGGAGTTCCTACAATGAGCAGTTCTTC	CASSESPGSSYNEQFF
TRBV29-1	few	.	TRBJ2-3	TGCAGCGTTGATCGGCAGGGGCAGACAGATACGCAGTATTTT	CSVDRQGQTDTQYF
TRBV5-4	.	TRBD2	TRBJ2-3	TGTGCCAGCAGCTTCGAGCGGGGGGGCCCAGATACGCAGTATTTT	CASSFERGGPDTQYF
TRBV5-6	.	.	TRBJ1-5	TGTGCCAGCAGCCGAAAGGTGGGTCTCAATCAGCCCCAGCATTTT	CASSRKVGLNQPQHF
TRBV5-4	few	TRBD1	TRBJ1-6	TGTGCCAGCAGCCAGGACAGGGACTCACCCCTCCACTTT	CASSQDRDSPLHF
TRBV7-2	few	.	TRBJ2-3	TGTGCCAGCAGCTTAGTTTCTGTGGTGCTGGGCGGAGGTACGCAGTATTTT	CASSLVSVVLGGGTQYF
TRBV14	.	.	TRBJ2-7	TGTGCCAGCAGCCCCAATCGGGAGGGGGCCGTGGCGTACTTC	CASSPNREGAVAYF
TRBV6-5	few	TRBD1	TRBJ1-2	TGTGCCAGCAGTTACTCGACAGGGACCTATGGCTACACCTTC	CASSYSTGTYGYTF
TRBV11-2	.	.	TRBJ2-7	TGTGCCAGCAGCTTAGATCGCTACGAGCAGTACTTC	CASSLDRYEQYF
TRBV28	.	.	TRBJ2-5	TGTGCCAGCAGAGACACCCAAGAGACCCAGTACTTC	CASRDTQETQYF
TRBV2	.	TRBD1	TRBJ2-6	TGTGCCAGCATCGGGACAGGGGGCGCTGGGGCCAACGTCCTGACTTTC	CASIGTGGAGANVLTF
TRBV19	.	TRBD1	TRBJ1-5	TGTGCCAGTAGTATTGGGCAGGGGGGTCAGCCCCAGCATTTT	CASSIGQGGQPQHF
TRBV27	few	.	TRBJ2-7	TGTGCCAGCAGTTCCTACGCCACAACCTACGAGCAGTACTTC	CASSSYATTYEQYF
TRBV9	few	.	TRBJ2-2	TGTGCCAGCACCCAGGTGAACACCGGGGAGCTGTTTTTT	CASTQVNTGELFF
TRBV30	few	.	TRBJ1-1	TGTGCCTGGAGTGTACTTGGGGCCCGTGAAGCTTTCTTT	CAWSVLGAREAFF
TRBV27	.	TRBD2	TRBJ2-1	TGTGCCAGCAGACGGACTAGTCTCAATGAGCAGTTCTTC	CASRRTSLNEQFF
TRBV7-3	.	TRBD1	TRBJ2-6	TGTGCCAGCAGCCGAGACAGGGGGCTCGGGGCCAACGTCCTGACTTTC	CASSRDRGLGANVLTF
TRBV6-5	.	TRBD1	TRBJ1-1	TGTGCCAGCACCGGGACAGGGGGTGGTGAAGCTTTCTTT	CASTGTGGGEAFF
TRBV4-1	few	.	TRBJ2-2	TGCGCCAGCAGCCATCTCCCTTTATCCGGGGAGCTGTTTTTT	CASSHLPLSGELFF
TRBV10-3	.	.	TRBJ2-7	TGTGCCATCAGTGGTGTTGGGGTATTGAGCGAGCAGTACTTC	CAISGVGVLSEQYF
TRBV6-5	few	.	TRBJ2-1	TGTGCCAGCAGTTACCCCAGAGGGGGGTCGGATGAGCAGTTCTTC	CASSYPRGGSDEQFF
TRBV7-2	few	.	TRBJ1-4	TGTGCCAGCAGCTTATCGCATGAAAAACTGTTTTTT	CASSLSHEKLFF
TRBV7-8	.	TRBD2	TRBJ2-1	TGTGCCAGCAGCTTAATTTTAGCGGGAGTATGGAATGAGCAGTTCTTC	CASSLILAGVWNEQFF
TRBV29-1	.	.	TRBJ2-7	TGCAGCGTTGTCGTGGATAGGTACGAGCAGTACTTC	CSVVVDRYEQYF
TRBV13	few	.	TRBJ2-1	TGTGCCAGCAGTTTAGCCCTCCTCTCCTACAATGAGCAGTTCTTC	CASSLALLSYNEQFF
TRBV14	few	.	TRBJ1-2	TGTGCCAGCAGCCCGGGTAGGACGTATGGCTACACCTTC	CASSPGRTYGYTF
TRBV6-5	few	TRBD1	TRBJ2-5	TGTGCCAGCAAACAGGGGGTAAAAGAGACCCAGTACTTC	CASKQGVKETQYF
TRBV7-9	few	.	TRBJ1-2	TGTGCCAGCAGCTTAGTGCGGGGAACCCCTAACTATGGCTACACCTTC	CASSLVRGTPNYGYTF
TRBV7-7	.	.	TRBJ2-5	TGTGCTAGCAGCCATCAGGGTGGCGGAATGGGGACCCAGTACTTC	CASSHQGGGMGTQYF
TRBV5-4	.	.	TRBJ1-1	TGTGCCAGCAGCTTGGGTGGTAAGGGTAACACTGAAGCTTTCTTT	CASSLGGKGNTEAFF
TRBV5-4	few	.	TRBJ2-1	TGTGCCAGCAGCTTGAGTAGTAACGCCTACAATGAGCAGTTCTTC	CASSLSSNAYNEQFF
TRBV9	.	TRBD1	TRBJ2-2	TGTGCCAGCAGCCCCCGGACAGGGCGAAACACCGGGGAGCTGTTTTTT	CASSPRTGRNTGELFF
TRBV30	.	.	TRBJ2-1	TGTGCCTGGAGCCCGACTCTTAAACTAGGGAATGAGCAGTTCTTC	CAWSPTLKLGNEQFF
TRBV29-1	many	.	TRBJ2-1	TGCAGCGTCGACCCAGCTCGGAATGAGCAGTTCTTC	CSVDPARNEQFF
TRBV5-4	.	TRBD1	TRBJ2-1	TGTGCCAGCAGCTTGGGGGGGACAGGCGAGTTCTTC	CASSLGGTGEFF
TRBV5-1	few	TRBD2	TRBJ2-2	TGCGCCAGCAGCTTGGAGGCGGGAGGACGGACCGGGGAGCTGTTTTTT	CASSLEAGGRTGELFF
TRBV7-2	.	.	TRBJ2-3	TGTGCCAGCAGCGAACGATCTAGCACAGATACGCAGTATTTT	CASSERSSTDTQYF
TRBV11-2	.	TRBD2	TRBJ2-5	TGTGCCAGCAGCCTCCGGCTAGCGGAACAAGAGACCCAGTACTTC	CASSLRLAEQETQYF
TRBV2	.	.	TRBJ2-5	TGTGCCAGCACCCTCGACTTGAAAGAGACCCAGTACTTC	CASTLDLKETQYF
TRBV7-2	.	.	TRBJ1-2	TGTGCCAGCAGCTTAGCTGGCTATGGCTACACCTTC	CASSLAGYGYTF
TRBV6-6	.	TRBD1	TRBJ1-2	TGTGCCAGCAGTCGGACAGGGGATGGCTACACCTTC	CASSRTGDGYTF
TRBV10-3	.	.	TRBJ2-1	TGTGCCATCAGTGAAGTGGGAAGCTCCTACAATGAGCAGTTCTTC	CAISEVGSSYNEQFF
TRBV30	.	.	TRBJ1-2	TGTGCCTGGAGTACCCGGACGGACGGAAGAATAGCCTTC	CAWSTRTDGRIAF
TRBV29-1	few	TRBD2	TRBJ2-1	TGCAGCGTCTTAGCGGGGGGCACCTATTCATCCGAAAATGAGCAGTTCTTC	CSVLAGGTYSSENEQFF
TRBV7-3	few	.	TRBJ2-5	TGTGCCAGCAGCTTAAGGGGGAAGGCCGTGAGGTGGGAGACCCAGTACTTC	CASSLRGKAVRWETQYF
TRBV29-1	.	.	TRBJ2-2	TGCAGCGTTGCAAGGGGGGCTCGGACCGGGGAGCTGTTTTTT	CSVARGARTGELFF
TRBV5-1	.	.	TRBJ1-6	TGCGCCAGCAGCTTGTCTCCTGCGAGGGGAAATTCACCCCTCCACTTT	CASSLSPARGNSPLHF
TRBV10-3	.	.	TRBJ2-2	TGTGCCATCAGTGGGGGACGAGGGATACCCGGGGAGCTGTTTTTT	CAISGGRGIPGELFF
TRBV14	few	.	TRBJ2-1	TGTGCCAGCAGCCAAGATAGGGCAGCCTTTTACAATGAGCAGTTCTTC	CASSQDRAAFYNEQFF
TRBV27	once	TRBD2	TRBJ2-2	TGTGCCAGCAGTCTCCTTGGGACTAGTGGCACCGGGGAGCTGTTTTTT	CASSLLGTSGTGELFF